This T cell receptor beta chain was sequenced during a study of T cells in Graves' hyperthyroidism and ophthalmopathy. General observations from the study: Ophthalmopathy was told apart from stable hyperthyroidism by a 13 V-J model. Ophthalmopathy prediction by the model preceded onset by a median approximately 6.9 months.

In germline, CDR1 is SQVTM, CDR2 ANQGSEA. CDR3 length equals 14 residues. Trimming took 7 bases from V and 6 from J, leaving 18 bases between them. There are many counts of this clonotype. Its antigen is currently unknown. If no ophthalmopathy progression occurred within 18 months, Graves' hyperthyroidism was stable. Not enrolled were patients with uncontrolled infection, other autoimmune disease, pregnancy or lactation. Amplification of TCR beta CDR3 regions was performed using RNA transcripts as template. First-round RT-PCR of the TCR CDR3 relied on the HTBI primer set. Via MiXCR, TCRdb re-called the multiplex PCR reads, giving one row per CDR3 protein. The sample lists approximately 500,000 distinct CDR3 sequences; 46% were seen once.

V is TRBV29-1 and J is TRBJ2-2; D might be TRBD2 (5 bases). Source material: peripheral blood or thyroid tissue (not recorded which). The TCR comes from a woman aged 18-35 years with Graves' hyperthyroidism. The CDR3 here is CSGRGKGPPGELFF. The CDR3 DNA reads TGCAGCGGCCGGGGAAAAGGGCCACCCGGGGAGCTGTTTTTT.